This TCR beta chain was identified in a study of cytomegalovirus exposure and HLA in healthy donors. General study results and limits: A few CMV-associated chains proved CMV antigen-specific in vitro. Reportedly, TCR beta sequences accurately predicted HLA-A and HLA-B alleles in most subjects.

With respect to this clone: Its target is not known.

Researchers ran the PCR with 60 Vbeta and 13 Jbeta primers. The data were produced by immunoSEQ multiplex PCR, yet TCRdb's version contains in-frame clones alone and is incomplete. The sample consists of roughly 100,000 clones, around three quarters of them appearing once. Sequenced material: PBMCs. The source is a woman aged 50 to 65 in good health and CMV-seropositive.

The CDR3 reads CASSLYRGSPLHF. The CDR3 bases are TGTGCCAGCAGCTTGTACAGGGGTTCACCCCTCCACTTT. The chain joins TRBV7-3 to TRBJ1-6; 7 bases agree with TRBD1. This CDR3 has 13 amino acids. Trimming cost V 3 bases and J 9 bases; bases outside gene matches: 2. CDR1 is SGHTA and CDR2 is FQGTGA in the germline V gene.